Following are 15 T cell receptor beta chains from one sample sequenced in a study of blood T cells in healthy people across ages. The second PCR ran about 6 to 12 cycles with a sample-barcoded 5' primer and J-beta primers. TCRdb re-called the 5' RACE reads with MiXCR, one entry per CDR3 protein. The table shows 500,000 to 700,000 distinct CDR3 sequences, with roughly 30% occurring only once. Sequenced material: blood. The receptors were gathered from an elderly woman in good health.

This clonotype has a count of ten or more. The V and J genes are TRBV3-1 and TRBJ2-1, with 12 bases matching TRBD2. The CDR3 has 16 residues. V trimming: 4 bases; J trimming: 8 bases; junction bases outside the gene matches: 9. Germline CDR1 reads LGHDT; CDR2 reads YNNKEL (reference sequence). As DNA, the CDR3 is TGTGCCAGCAGCCGACTCACTAGCGGGGGGAACGATGAGCAGTTCTTC. This gives the protein CASSRLTSGGNDEQFF.

This clonotype was detected ten times or more. The chain carries TRBV12-3 or TRBV12-4 and TRBJ2-5; TRBD1 or TRBD2 may be the D gene (7 bases each). Trimming took off 2 bases at V and 4 bases at J, with 14 bases between the two ends. The CDR3 length is 15 residues. The CDR3 region is CASSLNRGGGETQYF. CDR3 sequence (DNA): TGTGCCAGCAGTTTAAACAGGGGAGGGGGAGAGACCCAGTACTTC.

The chain links TRBV24-1 to TRBJ1-5; 7 bases agree with TRBD1. This CDR3 contains 14 residues. V lost 4 bases to trimming and J lost 2 bases; unmatched junction nucleotides: 1. Germline-derived CDR1 and CDR2 are KGHDR and SFDVKD. CDR3 protein: CATSEGGGNQPQHF. In DNA, the CDR3 is TGTGCCACCAGTGAAGGGGGCGGCAATCAGCCCCAGCATTTT.

This clonotype was seen more than once but under ten times. The chain carries TRBV21-1 and TRBJ2-1; the DNA was not used to check the table's D call, TRBD1. TRBV21-1 is noted as a pseudogene. The CDR3 is 14 amino acids. The DNA of the CDR3 is TGTGCCAGCATCCCCTTCATTTCCTACAATGAGCAGTTCTTC. Translated, it gives CASIPFISYNEQFF.

This rearrangement joins TRBV5-4 to TRBJ2-5, with 8 bases identical to TRBD2. Germline V gene data show CDR1 as SGHNT and CDR2 as YYREEE (reference sequence). Trimming took 4 bases from V and 11 from J; bases not matched to a gene: 19. The CDR3 extends over 16 amino acids. The CDR3 region has the DNA TGTGCCAGCAGCAGCCTTAGCGGGACCACCTACAATGAGCAGTACTTC. This gives the protein CASSSLSGTTYNEQYF.

This clonotype was seen many times. The chain is built from TRBV20-1 and TRBJ1-2; tentative D call: TRBD1 (6 bases). V was shortened by 3 bases and J by 0 bases, with 8 bases between the two germline ends. This CDR3 comprises 13 residues. CDR1 DFQATT and CDR2 SNEGSKA come from the germline V gene (reference sequence). The CDR3 here is CSARGQANYGYTF. The CDR3 region has the DNA TGCAGTGCTAGGGGACAAGCTAACTATGGCTACACCTTC.

Remarks on this clonotype: A much larger clone sits a single nucleotide away, making a read error possible. The rearrangement links TRBV7-2 to TRBJ1-1; TRBD1 matches at 9 bases. Germline CDR1 reads SGHTA; CDR2 reads FQGNSA. The CDR3 runs 16 residues. The CDR3 loop reads CACSYRNRGQGTEAFF. The DNA for the CDR3 is TGTGCCTGCAGCTACCGGAACAGGGGGCAGGGCACTGAAGCTTTCTTT. Together with reference TRBV7-2 and TRBJ1-1, the CDR3 gives the full variable domain: GAGVSQSPSNKVTEKGKDVELRCDPISGHTALYWYRQSLGQGLEFLIYFQGNSAPDKSGLPSDRFSAERTGGSVSTLTIQRTQQEDSAVYLCACSYRNRGQGTEAFFGQGTRLTVV.

For this clonotype: A read error may explain this, as a much larger clone is one base away. This rearrangement joins TRBV12-3 or TRBV12-4 to TRBJ1-5; tentatively, D is TRBD1 (6 bases). This CDR3 comprises 14 residues. V lost 6 bases and J lost 5, with 14 bases in between. CDR3 sequence: CASRWRGADQPQHF. CDR3 in DNA: TGTGCCAGCAGGTGGAGGGGGGCGGATCAGCCCCAGCATTTT.

The rearrangement links TRBV30 to TRBJ2-7; 7 bases agree with TRBD1. The V gene end was trimmed by 1 base and the J gene end by 5 bases; junction bases not matched to a gene: 5. Germline loops: CDR1 GTSNPN, CDR2 SVGIG (reference sequence). The CDR3 is 13 residues long. CDR3 bases: TGTGCCTGGAGTGGAGTAGGGGGCAACGAGCAGTACTTC. This gives the protein CAWSGVGGNEQYF.

This clonotype has at least ten counts. The chain links TRBV6-1 to TRBJ2-7; D gene uncertain. V shed 2 bases and J shed 3 bases, with 11 bases lying between them. Germline V CDR1 and CDR2: MNHNS, SASEGT. CDR3 size: 14 residues. Written as DNA, the CDR3 is TGTGCCAGCAGTGAAACATGGGCGAACTACGAGCAGTACTTC. Protein product: CASSETWANYEQYF.

With regard to this clonotype: A much larger clone is a single base away; this may be a read error. V gene TRBV7-2 combines with J gene TRBJ1-4, with D possibly matching TRBD1 (5 bases). The V end was cut by 5 bases, the J end by 7 bases, with 11 bases between. Germline-derived CDR1 and CDR2 are SGHTA and FQGNSA. The CDR3 totals 13 residues. CDR3 in amino acids: CASSPGRVEKLFF. CDR3 nucleotide sequence: TGTGCCAGCAGCCCCGGCAGGGTTGAAAAACTGTTTTTT.

CDR3 amino acids: CASSSSDRGWTGELFF. The CDR3 DNA follows: TGTGCCAGCAGCTCTTCGGACAGGGGCTGGACCGGGGAGCTGTTTTTT. The rearrangement uses TRBV7-9 and TRBJ2-2, with TRBD1 matching over 9 bases. The CDR3 sequence is 16 residues long. With V trimmed by 4 bases and J by 5 bases, 8 bases remained unmatched. The germline gives CDR1 SEHNR, CDR2 FQNEAQ (reference sequence). Combining the CDR3 with reference TRBV7-9 and TRBJ2-2 gives the whole variable domain DTGVSQNPRHKITKRGQNVTFRCDPISEHNRLYWYRQTLGQGPEFLTYFQNEAQLEKSRLLSDRFSAERPKGSFSTLEIQRTEQGDSAMYLCASSSSDRGWTGELFFGEGSRLTVL.

V is TRBV3-1 and J is TRBJ1-2; D is ambiguous. CDR1 is LGHDT and CDR2 is YNNKEL in the germline V gene (reference sequence). Deletions cut 4 bases from V and 5 bases from J, with 17 bases between. This CDR3 region has 15 residues. The CDR3 DNA is TGTGCCAGCAGCCCAAGCGCGACTCTTAGGTATGGCTACACCTTC. Translating it yields CASSPSATLRYGYTF. The entire variable domain, with the rest obtained from reference TRBV3-1 and TRBJ1-2, is as follows: DTAVSQTPKYLVTQMGNDKSIKCEQNLGHDTMYWYKQDSKKFLKIMFSYNNKELIINETVPNRFSPKSPDKAHLNLHINSLELGDSAVYFCASSPSATLRYGYTFGSGTRLTVV.

In this sample, this clonotype turned up many times. The V and J genes are TRBV29-1 and TRBJ1-1; a weak D match, TRBD1 (5 bases). CDR3 length equals 15 residues. CDR1 is SQVTM and CDR2 is ANQGSEA in the germline V gene. Trimming pared 7 bases from V and 2 bases from J, leaving 20 bases between. The CDR3 DNA reads TGCAGCGCCCGGAATGTGGGGCTCGAAAACACTGAAGCTTTCTTT. This codes for CSARNVGLENTEAFF.

At least ten counts were recorded for this clonotype. The V and J genes are TRBV7-3 and TRBJ2-1; D assignment may be TRBD1 or TRBD2 (6 bases each). Germline lookup yields CDR1 SGHTA and CDR2 FQGTGA. Trimming took off 5 bases at V and 0 bases at J, with 14 bases between the two ends. The CDR3 sequence is 16 residues long. This chain's CDR3 is CASSERGDSSYNEQFF. Here the CDR3 DNA reads TGTGCCAGCAGCGAAAGGGGGGATAGCTCCTACAATGAGCAGTTCTTC.